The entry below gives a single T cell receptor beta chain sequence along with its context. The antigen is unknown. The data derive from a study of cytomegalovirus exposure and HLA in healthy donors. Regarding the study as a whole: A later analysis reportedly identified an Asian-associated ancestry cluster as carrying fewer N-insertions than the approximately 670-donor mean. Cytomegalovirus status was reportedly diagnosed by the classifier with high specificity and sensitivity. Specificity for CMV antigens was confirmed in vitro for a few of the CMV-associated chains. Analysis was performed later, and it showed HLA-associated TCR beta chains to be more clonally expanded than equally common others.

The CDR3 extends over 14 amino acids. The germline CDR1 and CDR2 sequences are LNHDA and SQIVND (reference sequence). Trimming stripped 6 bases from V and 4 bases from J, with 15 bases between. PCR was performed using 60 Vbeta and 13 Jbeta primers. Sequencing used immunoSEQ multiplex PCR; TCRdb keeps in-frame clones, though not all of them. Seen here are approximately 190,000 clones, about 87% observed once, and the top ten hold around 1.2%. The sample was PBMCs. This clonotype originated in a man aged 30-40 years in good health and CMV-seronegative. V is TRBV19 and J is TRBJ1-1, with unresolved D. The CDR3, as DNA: TGTGCCAGTAGAGAGGGAATGTCGGGCACTGAAGCTTTCTTT. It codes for CASREGMSGTEAFF.